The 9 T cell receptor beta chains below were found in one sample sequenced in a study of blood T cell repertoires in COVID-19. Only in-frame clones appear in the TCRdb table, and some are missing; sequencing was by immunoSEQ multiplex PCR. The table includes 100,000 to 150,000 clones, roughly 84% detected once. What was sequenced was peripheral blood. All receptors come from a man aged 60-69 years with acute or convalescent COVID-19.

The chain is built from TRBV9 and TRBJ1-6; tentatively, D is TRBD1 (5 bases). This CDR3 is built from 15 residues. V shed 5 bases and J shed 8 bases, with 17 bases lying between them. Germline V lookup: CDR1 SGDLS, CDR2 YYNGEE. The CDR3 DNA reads TGTGCCAGCAGTTTCGCGGAGGGGACGGATTCACCCCTCCACTTT. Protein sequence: CASSFAEGTDSPLHF.

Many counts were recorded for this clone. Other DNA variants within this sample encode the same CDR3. Written as DNA, the CDR3 is TGTGCCAGCAGCTTGGACAGGGGGCTGACAGATACGCAGTATTTT. Protein: CASSLDRGLTDTQYF. The V gene is TRBV7-2, the J gene TRBJ2-3; 11 positions agree with TRBD1. The trim removed 3 bases at V and 3 bases at J, leaving 2 bases unmatched. CDR1 SGHTA and CDR2 FQGNSA come from the germline V gene. This CDR3 spans 15 amino acids.

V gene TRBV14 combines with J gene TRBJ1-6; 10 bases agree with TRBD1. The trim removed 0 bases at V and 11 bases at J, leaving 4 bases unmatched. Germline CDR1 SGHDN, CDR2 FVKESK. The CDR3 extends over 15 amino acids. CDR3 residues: CASSQEGQGFAPLHF. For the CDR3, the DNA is TGTGCCAGCAGCCAAGAGGGACAGGGGTTCGCACCCCTCCACTTT.

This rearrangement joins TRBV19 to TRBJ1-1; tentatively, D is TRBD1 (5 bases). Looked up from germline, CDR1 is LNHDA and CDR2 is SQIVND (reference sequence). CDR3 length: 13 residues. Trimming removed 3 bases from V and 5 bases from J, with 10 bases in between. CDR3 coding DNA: TGTGCCAGTAGTATGGGGCACGGGACTGAAGCTTTCTTT. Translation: CASSMGHGTEAFF.

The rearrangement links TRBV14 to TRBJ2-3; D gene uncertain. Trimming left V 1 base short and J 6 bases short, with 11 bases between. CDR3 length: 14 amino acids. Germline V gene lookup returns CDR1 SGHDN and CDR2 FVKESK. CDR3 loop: CASSQAPPRDTQYF. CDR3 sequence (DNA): TGTGCCAGCAGCCAAGCCCCCCCGCGGGATACGCAGTATTTT. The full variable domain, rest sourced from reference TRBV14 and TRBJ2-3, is EAGVTQFPSHSVIEKGQTVTLRCDPISGHDNLYWYRRVMGKEIKFLLHFVKESKQDESGMPNNRFLAERTGGTYSTLKVQPAELEDSGVYFCASSQAPPRDTQYFGPGTRLTVL.

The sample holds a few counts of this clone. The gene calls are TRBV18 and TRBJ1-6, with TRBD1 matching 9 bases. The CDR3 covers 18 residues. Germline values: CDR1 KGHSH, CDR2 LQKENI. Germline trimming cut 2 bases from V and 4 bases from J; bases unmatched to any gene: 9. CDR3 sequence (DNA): TGTGCCAGCTCACCAAAAACAGGGGGCGCTGGTTATAATTCACCCCTCCACTTT. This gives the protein CASSPKTGGAGYNSPLHF.

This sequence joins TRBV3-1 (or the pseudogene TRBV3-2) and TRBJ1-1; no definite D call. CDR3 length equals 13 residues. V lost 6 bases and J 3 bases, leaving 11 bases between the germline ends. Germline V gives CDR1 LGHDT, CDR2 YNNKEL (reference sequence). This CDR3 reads CASRHPFDTEAFF. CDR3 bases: TGTGCCAGCAGACATCCCTTCGACACTGAAGCTTTCTTT.

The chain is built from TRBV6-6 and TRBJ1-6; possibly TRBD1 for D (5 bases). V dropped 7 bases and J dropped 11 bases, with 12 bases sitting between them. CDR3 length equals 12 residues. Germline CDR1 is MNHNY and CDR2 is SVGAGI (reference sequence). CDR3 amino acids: CASNPGQAPLHF. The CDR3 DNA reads TGTGCCAGCAATCCAGGGCAAGCACCCCTCCACTTT.

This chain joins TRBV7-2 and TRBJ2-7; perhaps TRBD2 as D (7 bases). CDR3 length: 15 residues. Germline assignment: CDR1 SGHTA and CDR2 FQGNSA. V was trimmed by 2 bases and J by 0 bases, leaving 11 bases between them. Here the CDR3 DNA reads TGTGCCAGCAGCTTAAGGGGGGGTACCTCCTACGAGCAGTACTTC. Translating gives CASSLRGGTSYEQYF.